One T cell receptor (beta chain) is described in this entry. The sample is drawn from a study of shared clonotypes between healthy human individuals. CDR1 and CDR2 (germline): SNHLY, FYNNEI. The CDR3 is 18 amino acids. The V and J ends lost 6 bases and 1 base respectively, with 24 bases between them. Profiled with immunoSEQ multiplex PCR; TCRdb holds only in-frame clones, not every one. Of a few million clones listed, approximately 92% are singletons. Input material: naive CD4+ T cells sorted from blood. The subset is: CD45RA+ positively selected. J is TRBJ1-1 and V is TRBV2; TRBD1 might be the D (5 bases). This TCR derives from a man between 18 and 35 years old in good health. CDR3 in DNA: TGTGCCAGCAGCCCCCAAGGGGCCGGGAGCTCATGGAACACTGAAGCTTTCTTT. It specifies CASSPQGAGSSWNTEAFF.